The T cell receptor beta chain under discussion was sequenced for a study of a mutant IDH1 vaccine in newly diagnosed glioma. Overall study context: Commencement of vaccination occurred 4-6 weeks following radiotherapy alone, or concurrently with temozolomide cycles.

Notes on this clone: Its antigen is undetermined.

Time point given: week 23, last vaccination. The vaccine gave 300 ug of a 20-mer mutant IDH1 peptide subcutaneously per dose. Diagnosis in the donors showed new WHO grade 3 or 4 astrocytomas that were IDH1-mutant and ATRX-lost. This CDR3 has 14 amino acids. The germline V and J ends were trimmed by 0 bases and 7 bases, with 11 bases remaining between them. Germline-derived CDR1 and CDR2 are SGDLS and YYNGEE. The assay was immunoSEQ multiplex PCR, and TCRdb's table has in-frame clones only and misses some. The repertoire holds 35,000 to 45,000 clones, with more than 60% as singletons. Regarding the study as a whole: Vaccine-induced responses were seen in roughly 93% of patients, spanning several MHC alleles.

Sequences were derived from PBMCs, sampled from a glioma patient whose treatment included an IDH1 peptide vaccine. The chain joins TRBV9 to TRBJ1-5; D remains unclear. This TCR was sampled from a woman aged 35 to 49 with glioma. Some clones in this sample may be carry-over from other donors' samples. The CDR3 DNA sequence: TGTGCCAGCAGCGTAGGAACCATAGGGCAGCCCCAGCATTTT. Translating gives CASSVGTIGQPQHF.